This T cell receptor beta chain is drawn from a study of patients and donors after allogeneic stem cell transplantation. TCRdb passed the RT-PCR reads through MiXCR, listing each CDR3 protein once. The data hold some 160,000 distinct CDR3 sequences, with about a quarter observed a single time. Sequenced material: blood, either unsorted or a sorted T cell fraction (not recorded which). This TCR was recovered from a human donor who was either an allogeneic HSCT recipient or a stem cell or donor lymphocyte infusion donor (not recorded which). It is not recorded whose cells these are; they may come from a transplant donor.

The CDR3 bases are TGCGCCAGCAGCCCAGAACCGGAAACCAATGAGCAGTTCTTC. As protein: CASSPEPETNEQFF. The chain is built from TRBV4-3 and TRBJ2-1; D is unclear. Germline V lookup: CDR1 LGHNA, CDR2 YSLEER. The V end lost 4 bases, the J end lost 6 bases, and 13 bases lay between the germline ends. This CDR3 is built from 14 residues.